This is a list of T cell receptor beta chains from one sample in a study of regulatory T cells in long-lasting Graves disease. TCRdb re-derived calls from the multiplex PCR reads in MiXCR, one entry per CDR3 protein. This table has hundreds of thousands of distinct CDR3 sequences, roughly 21% appearing once. Source: peripheral blood mononuclear cells (PBMCs), taken when the disease was refractory, from a patient treated with antithyroid drugs. All receptors derive from a female donor with Graves disease. Each CDR3 is given with its conserved first and last residue. A D gene is named only where the DNA matches it firmly. Where a row states a size, it is once, few, many or the class of an expanded clone; other rows omit it.

v_call	d_call	j_call	clone_size	cdr3_aa	cdr3_nt
TRBV19	TRBD1	TRBJ1-5	.	CASTPGQVYNQPQHF	TGTGCCAGTACCCCGGGACAGGTATATAATCAGCCCCAGCATTTT
TRBV20-1	.	TRBJ2-7	.	CSGSDGRFYEQYF	TGCAGTGGCAGCGACGGGCGGTTCTACGAGCAGTACTTC
TRBV7-9	.	TRBJ2-7	few	CASSLDRRLQYF	TGTGCCAGCAGCTTAGATCGAAGATTGCAGTACTTC
TRBV2	.	TRBJ2-3	few	CASRGPGLPPDTQYF	TGTGCCAGCAGAGGCCCGGGACTTCCACCAGATACGCAGTATTTT
TRBV12-3/TRBV12-4	.	TRBJ2-2	many	CASSLAGTTGELFF	TGTGCCAGCAGTTTGGCAGGGACCACCGGGGAGCTGTTTTTT
TRBV15	.	TRBJ2-2	few	CATSRDWSGELFF	TGTGCCACCAGCAGAGATTGGAGCGGGGAGCTGTTTTTT
TRBV10-2	TRBD2	TRBJ2-4	.	CASSESGGNDIQYF	TGCGCCAGCAGTGAGTCCGGGGGGAACGACATTCAGTACTTC
TRBV7-6	TRBD2	TRBJ2-2	.	CASSPGLAGGYTGELFF	TGTGCCAGCAGTCCCGGACTAGCGGGGGGGTACACCGGGGAGCTGTTTTTT
TRBV20-1	.	TRBJ2-7	.	CSASDPPQSSYEQYF	TGCAGTGCTAGCGACCCCCCCCAGAGCTCCTACGAGCAGTACTTC
TRBV5-6	.	TRBJ2-7	few	CASSWPDSYEQYF	TGTGCCAGCAGCTGGCCAGATTCCTACGAGCAGTACTTC
TRBV27	.	TRBJ2-5	few	CASSLSGLSMETQYF	TGTGCCAGCAGTTTATCTGGGCTCTCAATGGAGACCCAGTACTTC